The 19 T cell receptor beta chains below were found in one sample sequenced in a study of CD8 T cells in Susac syndrome. Random hexamers primed reverse transcription of about 0.45 to 1 ug RNA. TCRdb recomputed calls from the immunoSEQ multiplex PCR reads with MiXCR, one row per CDR3 protein. The table has about 120,000 distinct CDR3 sequences, 94% seen once; the top ten hold about 0.089%. The sequenced sample was CD4+ T cells from PBMCs. The receptor set was obtained from a human donor in good health.

The chain combines TRBV20-1 with TRBJ2-3; D not certain. Germline V gene sequence: CDR1 DFQATT, CDR2 SNEGSKA (reference sequence). V dropped 1 base and J dropped 3 bases, with 8 bases sitting between them. This CDR3 spans 13 amino acids. The chain's CDR3 is CSARVPATDTQYF. CDR3 DNA sequence: TGCAGTGCTAGAGTTCCAGCAACAGATACGCAGTATTTT.

In the case of this clonotype: The conserved closing phenylalanine or tryptophan is absent in this CDR3, likely reflecting a read error. J is TRBJ2-2 and V is TRBV3-1, with D maybe TRBD2 (6 bases). Trimming took 8 bases from V and 4 from J, leaving 26 bases between them. This CDR3 has 18 amino acids. Looked up from germline, CDR1 is LGHDT and CDR2 is YNNKEL (reference sequence). CDR3 sequence reads: CASATAGTLILGTGELFS. In DNA form, the CDR3 reads TGTGCCAGCGCCACTGCTGGGACTCTCATACTGGGCACCGGGGAGCTGTTTTCT.

The J gene is TRBJ2-5, the V gene TRBV12-3 or TRBV12-4; TRBD2 is a possible D gene (5 bases). V was cut by 1 base and J by 4 bases, with 13 bases left in between. The CDR3 length is 15 residues. CDR3 DNA: TGTGCCAGCAGTTTAGGCGGAGGAGTTCCAGAGACCCAGTACTTC. Amino acid sequence: CASSLGGGVPETQYF.

The CDR3 sequence: CASSLASIGAFF. CDR3 coding DNA: TGTGCCAGCAGCTTAGCCTCCATCGGAGCTTTCTTT. The gene calls are TRBV7-2 and TRBJ1-1, with D unclear. CDR3 length: 12 residues. V lost 0 bases and J 10 bases, leaving 9 bases between the germline ends. Germline lookup yields CDR1 SGHTA and CDR2 FQGNSA.

The rearrangement links TRBV18 to TRBJ2-7; 9 bases align to TRBD2. CDR1 is KGHSH and CDR2 is LQKENI in the germline V gene. Losses at the gene ends were 2 bases for V and 3 bases for J; bases not matched to a gene: 8. The CDR3 runs to 16 residues. The CDR3: CASSPIEREANYEQYF. Written as DNA, the CDR3 is TGTGCCAGCTCACCAATCGAGCGGGAGGCAAACTACGAGCAGTACTTC.

The chain is built from TRBV9 and TRBJ2-3; D remains unclear. The V and J ends lost 0 bases and 3 bases respectively, with 11 bases between them. Germline loops: CDR1 SGDLS, CDR2 YYNGEE. The CDR3 extends over 15 amino acids. The CDR3 loop reads CASSVAGEVTDTQYF. The CDR3 DNA is TGTGCCAGCAGCGTAGCTGGAGAGGTGACAGATACGCAGTATTTT. Complete variable domain (other parts from reference TRBV9 and TRBJ2-3): DSGVTQTPKHLITATGQRVTLRCSPRSGDLSVYWYQQSLDQGLQFLIQYYNGEERAKGNILERFSAQQFPDLHSELNLSSLELGDSALYFCASSVAGEVTDTQYFGPGTRLTVL.

This clonotype was seen only once. The chain has TRBV5-1 and TRBJ2-7; 7 nucleotides match TRBD2. V lost 1 base to trimming and J lost 4 bases; unmatched junction nucleotides: 11. The CDR3 covers 16 residues. The germline V gene encodes CDR1 SGHRS and CDR2 YFSETQ. CDR3 DNA sequence: TGCGCCAGCAGCTTGTCCCCTTCTAGCGGCCAGTACGAGCAGTACTTC. This codes for CASSLSPSSGQYEQYF.

The chain employs TRBV30 and TRBJ2-3; 10 bases align to TRBD1. The V gene end was trimmed by 7 bases and the J gene end by 3 bases; junction bases not matched to a gene: 4. The V gene's germline CDR1 is GTSNPN and CDR2 SVGIG (reference sequence). CDR3 size: 13 residues. The DNA for the CDR3 is TGTGCCTTAGGGACAGGGGTGACAGATACGCAGTATTTT. Its translation is CALGTGVTDTQYF.

This chain joins TRBV7-9 and TRBJ1-2, with a possible D match to TRBD1 (6 bases). CDR1 is SEHNR and CDR2 is FQNEAQ in the germline V gene (reference sequence). This CDR3 is built from 16 residues. V was shortened by 7 bases and J by 3 bases, with 21 bases between the two germline ends. CDR3 protein: CASIPTVWGAHYGYTF. The DNA for the CDR3 is TGTGCCAGCATCCCGACGGTGTGGGGGGCACACTATGGCTACACCTTC.

V usage is TRBV29-1 and J usage is TRBJ2-1; TRBD2 matches at 9 bases. Looked up from germline, CDR1 is SQVTM and CDR2 is ANQGSEA. The CDR3 totals 14 residues. The V gene end was trimmed by 4 bases and the J gene end by 7 bases; junction bases not matched to a gene: 8. CDR3 bases: TGCAGCGTTGTTCTGGCTAGCGGGAAAAATGAGCAGTTCTTC. This encodes CSVVLASGKNEQFF.

V and J are TRBV5-1 and TRBJ1-4; TRBD1 agrees at 7 bases. Trimming at V came to 0 bases and at J to 6 bases, leaving 5 bases not matched to a gene. From germline, CDR1 is SGHRS and CDR2 YFSETQ. There are 15 residues in the CDR3. CDR3 in amino acids: CASSLVAGGDEKLFF. In nucleotides, the CDR3 is TGCGCCAGCAGCTTGGTGGCAGGGGGAGATGAAAAACTGTTTTTT.

This sequence joins TRBV19 and TRBJ2-2; D may be TRBD1 or TRBD2 (5 bases each). The CDR3 spans 15 residues. Looked up from germline, CDR1 is LNHDA and CDR2 is SQIVND (reference sequence). The ends were cut back, 5 bases at V and 6 bases at J, with 16 bases in the middle. In nucleotides, the CDR3 is TGTGCCAGTAGTCCCGGGACGGTCGGGGCCGGGGAGCTGTTTTTT. Translating it yields CASSPGTVGAGELFF.

The rearrangement uses TRBV2 and TRBJ1-1; the D is unclear. Deletions cut 7 bases from V and 3 bases from J, with 9 bases between. The CDR3 totals 12 residues. Looked up from germline, CDR1 is SNHLY and CDR2 is FYNNEI. The CDR3 DNA follows: TGTGCCAGCAAGGGAATGGACACTGAAGCTTTCTTT. This translates into CASKGMDTEAFF.

The chain is built from TRBV9 and TRBJ2-5; D may be TRBD2 (6 bases). CDR3 length equals 17 residues. With 0 bases removed from V and 1 base from J, the gap between germline ends came to 16 bases. Germline CDR1 reads SGDLS; CDR2 reads YYNGEE. The CDR3 DNA follows: TGTGCCAGCAGCGTAGGCTCCACTAGCTCCCCCCAAGAGACCCAGTACTTC. Encoded protein: CASSVGSTSSPQETQYF.

The chain couples TRBV27 to TRBJ2-3, with 7 bases matching TRBD1. V lost 7 bases and J lost 2; bases outside the gene matches: 6. The CDR3 covers 14 residues. From germline, CDR1 is MNHEY and CDR2 SMNVEV (reference sequence). In DNA form, the CDR3 reads TGTGCCAGCAAACCGACAGGGTTCACAGATACGCAGTATTTT. Its protein product is CASKPTGFTDTQYF.

The chain carries TRBV30 and TRBJ1-2; possibly TRBD1 for D (6 bases). CDR3 length equals 12 residues. V was pared by 5 bases and J by 0 bases, with 7 bases between. Germline V CDR1 and CDR2: GTSNPN, SVGIG (reference sequence). The CDR3 is CAWDRSNYGYTF. The DNA for the CDR3 is TGTGCCTGGGACAGGTCTAACTATGGCTACACCTTC.

The chain recombines TRBV5-1 with TRBJ1-1, with D perhaps TRBD1 (5 bases). There are 15 residues in the CDR3. The V end lost 4 bases, the J end lost 5 bases, and 18 bases lay between the germline ends. Germline V gives CDR1 SGHRS, CDR2 YFSETQ. The CDR3 region has the DNA TGCGCCAGCAGCCCTCGACCTCAGGGAATAACTGAAGCTTTCTTT. Its protein product is CASSPRPQGITEAFF.

The CDR3 DNA reads TGTGCCAGCAGTTACGCTGGACTAGCGGGAGGTAGTGAGCAGTTCTTC. This codes for CASSYAGLAGGSEQFF. The genes are TRBV6-5 and TRBJ2-1; 14 bases map to TRBD2. With 2 bases clipped from V and 9 bases from J, the junction kept 6 bases outside the gene matches. CDR1 is MNHEY and CDR2 is SVGAGI in the germline V gene. The length of the CDR3 is 16 residues.

V gene TRBV7-2 combines with J gene TRBJ2-3; D might be TRBD2 (6 bases). Per the germline V gene, CDR1 is SGHTA and CDR2 is FQGNSA. The CDR3 is made up of 13 amino acids. V lost 4 bases to trimming and J lost 8 bases, with 13 bases between them. CDR3 bases: TGTGCCAGCAGCTACGGGAGCGAGTCTACGCAGTATTTT. This codes for CASSYGSESTQYF.